Listed below are T cell receptor beta chains from one sample, sequenced in a study of response to subunit inactivated influenza vaccine. Each CDR3 protein is one row after TCRdb ran MiXCR on the RT-PCR reads. The profile shows 650,000 to 800,000 distinct CDR3 sequences, approximately 17% of them singletons. The sequencing here drew on PBMCs from blood, taken about 5 days after vaccination. Receptor source: a man aged 45-65 years who received an inactivated influenza vaccine. The CDR3 runs from the conserved cysteine through the conserved F or W. Each record gives: CDR3 length, V gene, J gene, CDR3 protein.

13	TRBV12-3/TRBV12-4	TRBJ2-7	CASTLTGTYEQYF
16	TRBV4-1	TRBJ1-5	CASSQDPGTGDWPQHF
15	TRBV4-2	TRBJ2-3	CASSQESTATDTQYF
16	TRBV29-1	TRBJ1-1	CSVEGYLFKSGTEAFF
14	TRBV4-2	TRBJ1-4	CASSQRQGIEKLFF
13	TRBV15	TRBJ1-2	CATSRLYRESYTF
14	TRBV12-3/TRBV12-4	TRBJ1-1	CASSFKGMNTEAFF
12	TRBV7-9	TRBJ2-7	CASSPISYEQYF
14	TRBV10-3	TRBJ1-1	CAISVSSLNTEAFF
13	TRBV5-1	TRBJ2-4	CASRIQGENIQYF
15	TRBV16	TRBJ1-5	CASSRQDSLNQPQHF
13	TRBV6-5	TRBJ2-2	CASMLEGTGELFF
17	TRBV4-1	TRBJ1-2	CASSQDSKVIGSWGYTF
15	TRBV12-3/TRBV12-4	TRBJ2-5	CASSLGLADQETQYF
17	TRBV25-1	TRBJ2-2	CASSEWGRTGGTGELFF
15	TRBV7-9	TRBJ2-1	CASTGTELAYNEQFF
12	TRBV20-1	TRBJ2-7	CSASPAGVEQYF
16	TRBV4-3	TRBJ2-1	CASSQSGGRAGNEQFF
16	TRBV7-9	TRBJ2-7	CASSLTMGQPSYEQYF
14	TRBV6-1	TRBJ2-2	CASSWTSDTGELFF
15	TRBV2	TRBJ2-4	CASSPTRTGGNIQYF
13	TRBV24-1	TRBJ2-1	CATSEIEDHEQFF
18	TRBV18	TRBJ2-5	CASSPPAFVGGPQETQYF
13	TRBV12-3/TRBV12-4	TRBJ1-6	CASSGQGASPLHF
14	TRBV5-1	TRBJ1-2	CASSPTGQGYGYTF
16	TRBV7-8	TRBJ2-3	CASSLVNGGGTDTQYF
16	TRBV5-1	TRBJ2-1	CASSQWSSGNYNEQFF
16	TRBV5-1	TRBJ2-3	CASSYGGSGGTDTQYF
15	TRBV5-1	TRBJ2-7	CASRELAGNSYEQYF
15	TRBV4-1	TRBJ2-3	CASSQATGKADTQYF
17	TRBV5-6	TRBJ2-3	CASSLDLGPKGTDTQYF